Given below is one T cell receptor (beta chain) in context. Its target is not known. The data were produced by immunoSEQ multiplex PCR, yet TCRdb's version contains in-frame clones alone and is incomplete. In the table there are 84,000 or so clones, about 90% of which are singletons. The CDR3 totals 17 residues. V dropped 0 bases and J dropped 5; count of bases not matched to a gene: 8. Germline assignment: CDR1 SGHTS and CDR2 YDEGEE. This sample stems from a study of OX40 agonist ivuxolimab in advanced cancers. Across the study: Patients with hepatocellular carcinoma, melanoma, renal cell or head and neck cancer made up the dose-escalation patients. Eligibility admitted prior anti-PD-1, anti-PD-L1 or anti-CTLA-4 therapy; around 38% had some.

Overall study findings and caveats: CD8+ T cells averaged more expanded clones than CD4+.

The specimen was CD4+ or CD8+ T cells sorted from blood, collected in a trial of the OX40 agonist ivuxolimab. This sequence joins TRBV5-8 and TRBJ1-1, with 12 nucleotides matching TRBD1. The TCR sequence derives from an adult with an advanced solid tumor such as melanoma, head and neck, liver or kidney cancer. DNA for the CDR3: TGTGCCAGCAGCTTGGGGTACCGGGACAGGGGGCATACTGAAGCTTTCTTT. It codes for CASSLGYRDRGHTEAFF.